Sequencing of this TCR beta chain was carried out in a study of cytomegalovirus exposure and HLA in healthy donors. The wider study: A prior study identified approximately 110 million unique TCR beta sequences from about 179 million T cells.

With 60 Vbeta and 13 Jbeta primers, the PCR was carried out. Assay used: immunoSEQ multiplex PCR; TCRdb lists only in-frame clones, some missing. The repertoire holds 120,000 to 150,000 clones, with nearly 85% as singletons. This CDR3 is built from 13 residues. Trimming took 0 bases from V and 8 from J, leaving 9 bases between them. Germline V gene sequence: CDR1 SGHKS, CDR2 YYEKEE (reference sequence). Sequenced input: PBMCs. The chain is built from TRBV5-5 and TRBJ2-1; D is perhaps TRBD1 (6 bases). The sequence was obtained from a male donor in good health and CMV-seronegative. CDR3 sequence reads: CASSLGEGDEQFF. The DNA of the CDR3 is TGTGCCAGCAGCTTGGGAGAGGGGGATGAGCAGTTCTTC.